This section outlines one T cell receptor (beta chain) sequence together with its context. Its antigen is still unknown. Trimming removed 4 bases from V and 7 bases from J, with 19 bases in between. The germline CDR1 and CDR2 sequences are SEHNR and FQNEAQ (reference sequence). This CDR3 comprises 16 residues. The data were taken from a study of shared clonotypes between healthy human individuals. Overall study findings and caveats: Exclusively blood specimens were collected; tissue repertoires likely differ.

Only in-frame clones appear in the TCRdb table, and some are missing; sequencing was by immunoSEQ multiplex PCR. The sample holds about 1 million clones; around 74% are singletons and the top ten take 1.4% to 1.5%. The rearrangement joins TRBV7-9 to TRBJ1-4; possible D gene TRBD1, 5 bases. Sequenced sample: memory CD4+ T cells sorted from blood. Specified subset: CD45RA-negative fraction. The source of this sequence is a young man in good health. DNA of the CDR3: TGTGCCAGCAGCTCCCGACCTCAGGGTCTAGGTGAAAAACTGTTTTTT. This codes for CASSSRPQGLGEKLFF.